The present entry profiles one T cell receptor beta chain with its context. It has no known antigen specificity. From the cysteine up to the phenylalanine, the CDR3 has a length of 14 residues. DNA was not recorded. CDR1 MNHNS and CDR2 SASEGT are derived from the germline V gene. This record comes from a study of T cells in severe cutaneous drug reactions (dated by TCRdb to the late 2010s). About the full investigation: Between the early 2010s and the late 2010s, patients were recruited from Taiwan, Thailand and a European registry network. Enrollment was limited to patients whose SJS/TEN or DRESS diagnosis was probable or definite according to RegiSCAR criteria. The culprit drug was assigned using the Naranjo algorithm and the ALDEN drug causality algorithm. Blister fluids/cells, PBMC and other biological samples were taken from patients in the acute stage or the recovery stage. The study paired bulk TCR sequencing with single-cell sequencing, quantitative PCR validation, functional assays and transgenic mouse experiments. To build the libraries, iRepertoire multiplex PCR was used, and the authors pointed to a comparison in which iRepertoire and 5' RACE methods, with or without UMI, captured abundant clonotypes similarly.

On the study overall, not on this receptor specifically: A public TCRbeta CDR3 was found in all seven CBZ-SJS/TEN blister samples (mean around 14%) but was undetectable or scarce in tolerant-control and healthy-donor PBMC. CBZ-SJS/TEN patients showed strongly increased TRBV12-4 usage, with averages of 30% to 35% in blister cells and around 5% in PBMC. Whether the public TCR generalizes to SJS/TEN caused by other drugs was noted by the authors as still needing further study.

The donors whose samples were sequenced had carbamazepine-induced Stevens-Johnson syndrome or toxic epidermal necrolysis (CBZ-SJS/TEN). The peripheral blood repertoires were obtained from CBZ-SJS/TEN patients of Han Chinese origin (roughly 5) and European origin (roughly 6). Patients with drug-induced severe cutaneous adverse reactions had T cell receptor repertoires profiled by next-generation sequencing to look for drug-specific clonotypes. RNA was isolated either from blister cells of skin lesions or from peripheral blood mononuclear cells. Library preparation used the iRepertoire multiplex PCR system with TCR subtype-specific primers for both bulk and single-cell sequencing. Multiplex PCR using primers aimed at the V, D and J gene regions produced the bulk TCR beta libraries. Roughly 95-500 ng of RNA per sample served as input for bulk TCR library preparation. An Illumina MiSeq was used to sequence bulk TCR beta amplicons. Processing in the source paper ran as follows. Sample misassignments and low-quality sequencing reads were filtered out during quality control steps. The CDR3 was defined as the amino acids lying between the Y[YFLI]C motif of the V gene and the [FW]GXGT motif of the J segment. TRBV and TRBJ gene assignments and CDR3 clonotypes followed the IMGT database. TRBV expression in each sample was normalized to the mean expression of the same gene in PBMC from about 45 healthy donors. TCRdb reprocessed the reads into one record per CDR3 protein sequence, lacking DNA. These V and J calls are TCRdb output, not the study's own analysis. This specimen's table enumerates thousands of distinct CDR3 sequences. 15% to 20% of the sample comes from the top ten.

The specimen was PBMCs. The clonotype was recovered from a human donor with Stevens-Johnson syndrome, a severe cutaneous drug reaction. The sequence links TRBV6-1 to TRBJ2-7; absent DNA, TCRdb's TRBD1 call cannot be checked. The CDR3 protein: CASSPGQGVDEQYF.